Each of the 23 T cell receptor beta chains below was sequenced from the same sample in a study of cytomegalovirus exposure and HLA in healthy donors. With 60 Vbeta and 13 Jbeta primers, the PCR was carried out. The protocol was immunoSEQ multiplex PCR, while the TCRdb copy is restricted to in-frame clones and leaves out a portion. The sample carries about 93,000 clones, about four fifths recorded once. Sequencing input: PBMCs. The receptor set was obtained from a man aged 25 to 45 in good health and CMV-seronegative.

The rearrangement uses TRBV11-3 and TRBJ2-2; weak D call: TRBD2 (5 bases). V was pared by 5 bases and J by 3 bases, with 10 bases between. This CDR3 comprises 14 residues. From germline, CDR1 is SGHNT and CDR2 YENEEA. The CDR3 DNA is TGTGCCAGCAGCCCGGACTTATACACCGGGGAGCTGTTTTTT. Amino acids: CASSPDLYTGELFF.

For this clone: Other DNA variants within this sample encode the same CDR3. This chain connects TRBV7-8 to TRBJ2-1; a possible D gene is TRBD2 (6 bases). The germline gives CDR1 SGHVS, CDR2 FQNEAQ. CDR3 length equals 16 residues. V lost 5 bases and J 0 bases, leaving 14 bases between the germline ends. The CDR3 DNA is TGTGCCAGCAGCCCGAACGGGGGTAGCTCCTACAATGAGCAGTTCTTC. This sequence encodes CASSPNGGSSYNEQFF.

V gene TRBV7-2 combines with J gene TRBJ1-3; 8 bases agree with TRBD1. Germline V CDR1 and CDR2: SGHTA, FQGNSA. The V and J ends lost 3 bases and 0 bases, in that order; junction bases with no gene match: 4. The CDR3 is 16 residues long. The CDR3 bases are TGTGCCAGCAGCTTGGGACAGGAAAGCTCTGGAAACACCATATATTTT. It yields the protein CASSLGQESSGNTIYF. The entire variable domain, with the rest obtained from reference TRBV7-2 and TRBJ1-3, is as follows: GAGVSQSPSNKVTEKGKDVELRCDPISGHTALYWYRQSLGQGLEFLIYFQGNSAPDKSGLPSDRFSAERTGGSVSTLTIQRTQQEDSAVYLCASSLGQESSGNTIYFGEGSWLTVV.

The table lists this clone with a few counts. The chain is built from TRBV9 and TRBJ2-1; TRBD1 might be the D (5 bases). CDR1 and CDR2 from the germline V gene are SGDLS and YYNGEE. Trimming took off 2 bases at V and 4 bases at J, with 7 bases between the two ends. The CDR3 spans 13 residues. CDR3 sequence reads: CASSVTVYNEQFF. The CDR3 DNA sequence: TGTGCCAGCAGCGTGACAGTTTACAATGAGCAGTTCTTC.

The chain carries TRBV5-1 and TRBJ2-7; 12 nucleotides match TRBD1. V lost 4 bases to trimming and J lost 3 bases; unmatched junction nucleotides: 11. The CDR3 consists of 17 residues. In germline, CDR1 is SGHRS, CDR2 YFSETQ. The CDR3 coding sequence is TGCGCCAGCAGCAGAACCGGGACAGGGGGCCAGGGCTACGAGCAGTACTTC. Its translation is CASSRTGTGGQGYEQYF.

V is TRBV4-3 and J is TRBJ1-3; TRBD1 might be the D (5 bases). CDR1 LGHNA and CDR2 YSLEER come from the germline V gene. Deletions cut 2 bases from V and 1 base from J, with 21 bases between. This CDR3 contains 19 residues. Here the CDR3 reads CASSQRARVKAGSGNTIYF. For the CDR3, the DNA is TGCGCCAGCAGCCAACGGGCCAGGGTAAAGGCAGGTTCTGGAAACACCATATATTTT.

The chain carries TRBV18 and TRBJ1-1; the match to TRBD1 covers 7 bases. With V trimmed by 6 bases and J by 0 bases, 7 bases remained unmatched. The CDR3 consists of 15 residues. Per germline, CDR1 KGHSH and CDR2 LQKENI. CDR3 bases: TGTGCCAGCTCCTCTCCGACAGGGATGAACACTGAAGCTTTCTTT. Translated: CASSSPTGMNTEAFF.

This clone was found a few times. This chain uses TRBV5-1 with TRBJ2-1; D unresolved. CDR1 is SGHRS, CDR2 YFSETQ, per germline. V was clipped by 1 base and J by 5 bases, with 7 bases between them. The CDR3 covers 13 residues. Written as DNA, the CDR3 is TGCGCCAGCAGCTTGACGGTGGACAATGAGCAGTTCTTC. Translating gives CASSLTVDNEQFF.

The sample holds one count of this clone. The CDR3 DNA reads TGTGCCATCAGTGAGTCAGGACTAGCGGGGTACAATGAGCAGTTCTTC. The encoded protein is CAISESGLAGYNEQFF. The rearrangement links TRBV10-3 to TRBJ2-1, with 12 bases matching TRBD2. The CDR3 sequence is 16 residues long. V lost 0 bases and J lost 4; bases outside the gene matches: 1. CDR1 and CDR2 (germline): ENHRY, SYGVKD.

This clone occurred a few times. This rearrangement joins TRBV5-1 to TRBJ2-3; weak D call: TRBD1 (6 bases). Germline assignment: CDR1 SGHRS and CDR2 YFSETQ. This CDR3 has 14 residues. V shed 4 bases and J shed 2 bases, with 11 bases lying between them. The CDR3 bases are TGCGCCAGCAGCGCCGGGACACCCACAGATACGCAGTATTTT. It codes for CASSAGTPTDTQYF.

The rearrangement links TRBV25-1 to TRBJ2-3; 7 bases are a match to TRBD1. The CDR3 consists of 15 residues. Per germline, CDR1 MGHDK and CDR2 SYGVNS. The V segment lost 4 bases and the J segment 1 base; nucleotides outside the gene matches: 5. This CDR3 is CASSASGTGTDTQYF. CDR3 in DNA: TGTGCCAGCAGTGCCTCCGGGACAGGCACAGATACGCAGTATTTT.

Details on this clone: It is unclear where the CDR3 begins or ends on the DNA, so no DNA is shown, and the CDR3 is as TCRdb lists it. The V call is TRBV27, the J call TRBJ2-7; whether TRBD2, the table's D call, matches the DNA was not checked. The CDR3 totals 13 residues, both ends included. Germline CDR1 is MNHEY and CDR2 is SMNVEV (reference sequence). The CDR3: CASSSSTSGGKYF.

The chain has TRBV30 and TRBJ1-1; possibly TRBD1 for D (6 bases). Germline V gene lookup returns CDR1 GTSNPN and CDR2 SVGIG (reference sequence). The CDR3 is 17 amino acids. The germline V and J ends were trimmed by 0 bases and 1 base, with 18 bases remaining between them. CDR3 sequence (DNA): TGTGCCTGGAGTGTACGGTGGGGGGGGGCTAGGAACACTGAAGCTTTCTTT. This gives the protein CAWSVRWGGARNTEAFF. The complete variable domain, with remaining parts taken from reference TRBV30 and TRBJ1-1, reads SQTIHQWPATLVQPVGSPLSLECTVEGTSNPNLYWYRQAAGRGLQLLFYSVGIGQISSEVPQNLSASRPQDRQFILSSKKLLLSDSGFYLCAWSVRWGGARNTEAFFGQGTRLTVV.

The V call is TRBV29-1, the J call TRBJ2-7; 11 bases are shared with TRBD1. The V gene end was trimmed by 4 bases and the J gene end by 7 bases; junction bases not matched to a gene: 12. CDR1 SQVTM and CDR2 ANQGSEA come from the germline V gene. CDR3 length: 15 residues. The CDR3: CSVGGTGGNPGEQYF. The CDR3 bases are TGCAGCGTTGGGGGGACAGGGGGAAATCCGGGAGAGCAGTACTTC.

The chain combines TRBV5-1 with TRBJ2-4; 8 bases align to TRBD1. CDR1 is SGHRS, CDR2 YFSETQ, per germline. Trimming removed 4 bases from V and 6 bases from J; junction bases left unmatched: 9. CDR3 length equals 15 residues. The CDR3 bases are TGCGCCAGCAGCCTGGGTACAGGGGGAGCAAACATTCAGTACTTC. Amino acid sequence: CASSLGTGGANIQYF.

A few counts support this clone. The chain employs TRBV30 and TRBJ1-6, with D unclear. The V gene's germline CDR1 is GTSNPN and CDR2 SVGIG (reference sequence). V lost 5 bases, J lost 7 bases, and 9 bases lay in between. The CDR3 consists of 12 residues. CDR3 region: CAWSFRNSPLHF. DNA for the CDR3: TGTGCCTGGTCTTTCAGAAATTCACCCCTCCACTTT. The full variable domain, completed using reference TRBV30 and TRBJ1-6, is SQTIHQWPATLVQPVGSPLSLECTVEGTSNPNLYWYRQAAGRGLQLLFYSVGIGQISSEVPQNLSASRPQDRQFILSSKKLLLSDSGFYLCAWSFRNSPLHFGNGTRLTVT.

This clone was found once. The CDR3, as DNA: TGTGCCAGCAGCTTGTGGACAGGGAAAAGCCACGAGCAGTACTTC. Residues: CASSLWTGKSHEQYF. The J gene is TRBJ2-7, the V gene TRBV7-9, with TRBD1 identical over 8 bases. This CDR3 has 15 residues. The V segment lost 3 bases and the J segment 5 bases; nucleotides outside the gene matches: 9. The germline gives CDR1 SEHNR, CDR2 FQNEAQ (reference sequence).

This chain uses TRBV5-8 with TRBJ2-2; weak D call: TRBD2 (5 bases). The CDR3 extends over 17 amino acids. Germline-derived CDR1 and CDR2 are SGHTS and YDEGEE. V was cut by 3 bases and J by 0 bases, with 15 bases left in between. The DNA of the CDR3 is TGTGCCAGCAGCTCCCGTCCGTGGACTTCGAACACCGGGGAGCTGTTTTTT. Translated, it gives CASSSRPWTSNTGELFF.

The CDR3 DNA reads as TGTGCCAGCAGTGTTACGGTAACCGGGGAGCTGTTTTTT. Encoded protein: CASSVTVTGELFF. This chain uses TRBV6-1 with TRBJ2-2; unclear D gene. This CDR3 has 13 residues. The germline V and J ends were trimmed by 4 bases and 5 bases, with 8 bases remaining between them. CDR1 is MNHNS, CDR2 SASEGT, per germline.

This clone was found once. The CDR3 loop is CASSPTSGQGNTIYF. The CDR3 nucleotides are TGTGCCAGCAGCCCCACTAGTGGACAGGGAAACACCATATATTTT. V gene TRBV4-2 combines with J gene TRBJ1-3; perhaps TRBD1 as D (6 bases). V was clipped by 4 bases and J by 4 bases, with 14 bases between them. CDR1 and CDR2 (germline): LGHNA, YNFKEQ. This CDR3 is 15 amino acids long.

This clone was seen more than once but under ten times. This chain uses TRBV7-2 with TRBJ2-5, with 11 bases that match TRBD2. Germline trimming cut 5 bases from V and 11 bases from J; bases unmatched to any gene: 7. Per germline, CDR1 SGHTA and CDR2 FQGNSA. The CDR3 sequence is 13 residues long. The CDR3 nucleotides read TGTGCCAGCAGCAGACAACTAGCGGGAGAGCAGTACTTC. This codes for CASSRQLAGEQYF.

The gene calls are TRBV7-2 and TRBJ2-1; D is unclear. Deletions cut 4 bases from V and 6 bases from J, with 16 bases between. CDR3 length: 15 amino acids. Per germline, CDR1 SGHTA and CDR2 FQGNSA. CDR3 region: CASSSTHLPGNEQFF. DNA for the CDR3: TGTGCCAGCAGCTCGACCCACCTCCCGGGCAATGAGCAGTTCTTC.

This rearrangement joins TRBV7-9 to TRBJ2-1, with TRBD2 matching 13 bases. The CDR3 totals 18 residues. Trimming at V came to 5 bases and at J to 0 bases, leaving 7 bases not matched to a gene. The germline V gene encodes CDR1 SEHNR and CDR2 FQNEAQ (reference sequence). CDR3 nucleotide sequence: TGTGCCAGCAGCCCCCTGGGACTAGCGGGAAGCTCCTACAATGAGCAGTTCTTC. Translated, it gives CASSPLGLAGSSYNEQFF.